The source of this T cell receptor beta chain is a study of neurological immune-mediated disorders. This clonotype has ten or more counts. TCRdb independently ran MiXCR on the 5' RACE reads; one entry per CDR3 protein. The sample contains about 50,000 distinct CDR3 sequences, 15% to 20% of which appear only once. From germline, CDR1 is SGHRS and CDR2 YFSETQ. The CDR3 consists of 16 residues. Trimming took off 0 bases at V and 5 bases at J, with 17 bases between the two ends. Preparation of the unsorted libraries drew on 2 million PBMCs stored at -80 C. This clonotype was obtained from a man in his 60s in good health. The rearrangement joins TRBV5-1 to TRBJ2-5; D might be TRBD2 (6 bases). Source material: PBMCs. In DNA form, the CDR3 reads TGCGCCAGCAGCTTGGAAGGGGACTCCTCGCTGGAGACCCAGTACTTC. The encoded protein is CASSLEGDSSLETQYF.